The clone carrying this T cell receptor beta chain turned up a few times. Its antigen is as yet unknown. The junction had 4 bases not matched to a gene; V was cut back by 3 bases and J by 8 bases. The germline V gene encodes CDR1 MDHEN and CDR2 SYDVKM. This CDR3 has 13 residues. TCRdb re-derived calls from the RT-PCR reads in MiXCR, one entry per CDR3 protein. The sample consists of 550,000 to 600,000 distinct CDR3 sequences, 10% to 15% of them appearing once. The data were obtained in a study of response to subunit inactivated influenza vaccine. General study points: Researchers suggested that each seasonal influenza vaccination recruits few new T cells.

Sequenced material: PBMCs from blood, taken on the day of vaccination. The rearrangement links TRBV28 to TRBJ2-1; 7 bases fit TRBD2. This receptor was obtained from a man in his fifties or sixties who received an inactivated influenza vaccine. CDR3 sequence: CASSLTSWDEQFF. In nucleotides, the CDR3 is TGTGCCAGCAGTTTGACTAGCTGGGATGAGCAGTTCTTC.